This paragraph reports one TCR beta chain. The CDR3 is made up of 15 amino acids. V lost 5 bases and J lost 5; bases outside the gene matches: 11. Germline CDR1 reads LNHDA; CDR2 reads SQIVND (reference sequence). This record comes from a study of blood T cell repertoires in COVID-19. Study-level background: Sources were T cells, B-cell-depleted T cells, or PBMCs; the material itself was cDNA or gDNA.

In the original processing: Amplifying reference gene primers gave estimates of nucleated cell counts. This table comes from immunoSEQ multiplex PCR, and its TCRdb copy is limited to in-frame clones, with some not included. From that table come the V and J calls and clone size; the DNA was used to work out D and trimming. The top ten clones hold 40% to 55% of a sample with over 35,000 clones, approximately 85% of them seen once. The TCR was taken from a man aged 55 to 70 with active or convalescent COVID-19. The sample was peripheral blood. The rearrangement uses TRBV19 and TRBJ1-1; 7 nucleotides line up with TRBD1. The CDR3 sequence: CASSPVRGLGTEAFF. CDR3 bases: TGTGCCAGTAGTCCCGTTAGGGGGCTGGGGACTGAAGCTTTCTTT.